The present T cell receptor (beta chain) was sequenced within a study of blood T cell repertoires in COVID-19. CDR1 and CDR2 from the germline V gene are SGDLS and YYNGEE. The V and J ends lost 5 bases and 10 bases, in that order; junction bases with no gene match: 13. The CDR3 is 15 amino acids. The data were produced by immunoSEQ multiplex PCR, yet TCRdb's version contains in-frame clones alone and is incomplete. Of about 260,000 clones in the sample, over 80% were seen once. A PCR-confirmed or clinician-diagnosed COVID-19 case had contacted exposed participants within 2 weeks of entry. The sequencing input was PBMCs or T cells enriched from blood (not recorded which). The rearrangement links TRBV9 to TRBJ2-1; 9 bases are shared with TRBD2. The sequence came from a man aged 50 to 60 who had been exposed to COVID-19. The CDR3 nucleotides are TGTGCCAGCAGTGAAAGCGGGGGGTCGCCGCGAGAGCAGTTCTTC. Residues: CASSESGGSPREQFF.